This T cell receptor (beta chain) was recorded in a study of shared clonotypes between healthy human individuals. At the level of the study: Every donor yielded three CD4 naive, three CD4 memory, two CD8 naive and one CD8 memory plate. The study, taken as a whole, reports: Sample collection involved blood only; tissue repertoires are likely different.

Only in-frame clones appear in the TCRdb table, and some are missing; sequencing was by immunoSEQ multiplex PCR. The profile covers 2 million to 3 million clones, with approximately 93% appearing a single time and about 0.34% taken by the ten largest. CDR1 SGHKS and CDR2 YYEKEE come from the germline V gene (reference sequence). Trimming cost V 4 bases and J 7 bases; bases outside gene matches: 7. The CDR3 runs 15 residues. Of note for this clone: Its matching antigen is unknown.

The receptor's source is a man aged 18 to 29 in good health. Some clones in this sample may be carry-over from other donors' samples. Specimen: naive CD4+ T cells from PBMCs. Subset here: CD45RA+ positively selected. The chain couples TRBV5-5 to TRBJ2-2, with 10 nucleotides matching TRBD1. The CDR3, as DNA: TGTGCCAGCAGCCTGGGACAGGGGCTGGTCGGGGAGCTGTTTTTT. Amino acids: CASSLGQGLVGELFF.